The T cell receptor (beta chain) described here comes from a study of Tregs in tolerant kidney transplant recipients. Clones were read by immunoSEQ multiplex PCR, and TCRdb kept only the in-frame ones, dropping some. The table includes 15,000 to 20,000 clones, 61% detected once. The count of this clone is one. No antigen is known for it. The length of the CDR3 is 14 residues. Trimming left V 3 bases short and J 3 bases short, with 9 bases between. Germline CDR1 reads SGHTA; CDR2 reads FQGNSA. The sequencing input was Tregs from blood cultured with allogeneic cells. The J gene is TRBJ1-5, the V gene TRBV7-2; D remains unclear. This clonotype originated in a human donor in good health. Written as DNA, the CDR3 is TGTGCCAGCAGCTTCTCGGGCCTCAATCAGCCCCAGCATTTT. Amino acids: CASSFSGLNQPQHF.